Below are 10 T cell receptor beta chains sequenced from a single sample in a study of shared clonotypes between healthy human individuals. The table came from immunoSEQ multiplex PCR; TCRdb's copy has only in-frame clones and leaves some out. The table has roughly 500,000 clones, about four fifths seen once. Sequenced input: PBMCs. The origin of the receptors is a woman between 40 and 55 years old in good health. Some clones in this sample may be carry-over from other donors' samples.

The chain links TRBV28 to TRBJ1-5, with a weak D call TRBD1 (5 bases). CDR3 length equals 15 residues. Deletions cut 11 bases from V and 2 bases from J, with 19 bases between. Germline V lookup: CDR1 MDHEN, CDR2 SYDVKM. The CDR3 nucleotides are TGTGCCTCCGACTCCAGGGCTGGGGGCAATCAGCCCCAGCATTTT. Protein: CASDSRAGGNQPQHF.

V usage is TRBV19 and J usage is TRBJ2-2; the match to TRBD1 covers 7 bases. Germline lookup yields CDR1 LNHDA and CDR2 SQIVND (reference sequence). With 3 bases clipped from V and 6 bases from J, the junction kept 4 bases outside the gene matches. The CDR3 covers 14 residues. The CDR3 DNA follows: TGTGCCAGTAGTATCCACACAGGGGCCGGGGAGCTGTTTTTT. Protein sequence: CASSIHTGAGELFF.

This chain uses TRBV27 with TRBJ2-5; D is undetermined. Germline V gene data show CDR1 as MNHEY and CDR2 as SMNVEV (reference sequence). CDR3 length: 12 residues. V dropped 6 bases and J dropped 5 bases, with 10 bases sitting between them. CDR3 sequence reads: CASSRLGETQYF. Here the CDR3 DNA reads TGTGCCAGCAGCCGGTTGGGGGAGACCCAGTACTTC.

This clone has just one count. J is TRBJ2-7 and V is TRBV27; 8 bases fit TRBD1. The germline V gene has CDR1 MNHEY and CDR2 SMNVEV (reference sequence). V gave up 4 bases and J gave up 1 base; unmatched junction bases: 6. The CDR3 has 15 amino acids. DNA of the CDR3: TGTGCCAGCAGTTCCTCCGGGACAGGTTCCTACGAGCAGTACTTC. It codes for CASSSSGTGSYEQYF.

This clone has a single count. V usage is TRBV2 and J usage is TRBJ2-2, with TRBD1 identical over 10 bases. The ends lost 7 bases at V and 3 bases at J; junction bases unmatched: 17. The CDR3 runs to 19 residues. Germline loops: CDR1 SNHLY, CDR2 FYNNEI. CDR3 DNA sequence: TGTGCCAGCAATCGATTCCGGGACAGGGGTTTCGGGGACACCGGGGAGCTGTTTTTT. This gives the protein CASNRFRDRGFGDTGELFF.

The chain joins TRBV7-2 to TRBJ2-3, with TRBD2 matching over 9 bases. CDR3 length: 15 residues. The germline V gene encodes CDR1 SGHTA and CDR2 FQGNSA. Germline trimming cut 5 bases from V and 5 bases from J; bases unmatched to any gene: 8. The CDR3 reads CASSQLLAGGDTQYF. The CDR3 DNA is TGTGCCAGCAGCCAACTACTAGCGGGCGGAGATACGCAGTATTTT. Variable domain in full (rest from reference TRBV7-2 and TRBJ2-3): GAGVSQSPSNKVTEKGKDVELRCDPISGHTALYWYRQSLGQGLEFLIYFQGNSAPDKSGLPSDRFSAERTGGSVSTLTIQRTQQEDSAVYLCASSQLLAGGDTQYFGPGTRLTVL.

This rearrangement joins TRBV9 to TRBJ1-2; D not certain. Germline assignment: CDR1 SGDLS and CDR2 YYNGEE. The V end lost 0 bases, the J end lost 5 bases, and 14 bases lay between the germline ends. The CDR3 length is 15 residues. CDR3 DNA: TGTGCCAGCAGCGTAGCTGGATTACGTGCATATGGCTACACCTTC. This translates into CASSVAGLRAYGYTF.

The chain links TRBV6-5 to TRBJ1-2; D remains ambiguous. CDR1 and CDR2 (germline): MNHEY, SVGAGI. This CDR3 region has 15 residues. The V end lost 0 bases, the J end lost 7 bases, and 15 bases lay between the germline ends. Written as DNA, the CDR3 is TGTGCCAGCAGTTACTCGATCTTCGGAGGTTCTGGCTACACCTTC. Translation gives CASSYSIFGGSGYTF.

Comments on this clone: Distinct nucleotide sequences in the sample also encode this CDR3. This chain connects TRBV19 to TRBJ2-7; possible D gene TRBD1, 7 bases. V gave up 5 bases and J gave up 4 bases, with 9 bases separating them. The CDR3 loop spans 12 amino acids. CDR1 is LNHDA and CDR2 is SQIVND in the germline V gene (reference sequence). CDR3 nucleotides: TGTGCCAGTAGTGCAGGGGGGTACGAGCAGTACTTC. Protein sequence: CASSAGGYEQYF.

This rearrangement joins TRBV28 to TRBJ2-5, with D tentatively TRBD2 (5 bases). With 2 bases removed from V and 4 bases from J, the gap between germline ends came to 14 bases. This CDR3 is built from 15 residues. Germline V CDR1 and CDR2: MDHEN, SYDVKM. CDR3: CASSLAGGQGETQYF. CDR3 nucleotides: TGTGCCAGCAGTTTAGCGGGCGGTCAAGGAGAGACCCAGTACTTC.